Below, 23 T cell receptor beta chains from the same sample are listed, as sequenced in a study of molecular identifiers for immune sequencing clone quantification listed by TCRdb under 2018. Library creation used PCR. Sequencer: Illumina HiSeq 4000. In TCRdb, the public reads were trimmed at Q25 with fastp and aligned with MiXCR, with productive beta chains retained. When rows share a CDR3 protein, they turn into one entry using the most common DNA and genes. The sample contains approximately 10,000 distinct CDR3 sequences, 18% of them found a single time. Clones ranked in the top ten supply 2% to 2.5% of the sample. Sequencing input: naive CD8+ T cells from blood, with Jurkat cell RNA spiked in. In light of the paper, this sample's cell subset or site label describes: FACS-sorted CD8+CD4-CCR7+CD45RA+ naive T cells. The origin of the receptors is a human donor in good health. Some libraries in this study had Jurkat cell RNA spiked in.

The chain is built from TRBV7-6 and TRBJ2-7; D possibly corresponds to TRBD1 (6 bases). The CDR3 covers 13 residues. With 5 bases removed from V and 3 bases from J, the gap between germline ends came to 11 bases. Germline-derived CDR1 and CDR2 are SGHVS and FNYEAQ. The CDR3 spells CASSPTGSYEQYF. The CDR3 coding sequence is TGTGCCAGCAGCCCGACAGGAAGCTACGAGCAGTACTTC. The full variable domain, in which reference TRBV7-6 and TRBJ2-7 provide the parts outside the CDR3, is GAGVSQSPRYKVTKRGQDVALRCDPISGHVSLYWYRQALGQGPEFLTYFNYEAQQDKSGLPNDRFSAERPEGSISTLTIQRTEQRDSAMYRCASSPTGSYEQYFGPGTRLTVT.

The sample holds many counts of this clonotype. The chain has TRBV20-1 and TRBJ2-3; TRBD2 matches 15 bases. Unmatched junction bases numbered 1, after V lost 6 bases and J lost 3 bases. CDR1 and CDR2 from the germline V gene are DFQATT and SNEGSKA (reference sequence). The CDR3 covers 14 residues. CDR3 nucleotides: TGCAGTGCCGGGACTAGCGGGAGGACAGATACGCAGTATTTT. Its translation is CSAGTSGRTDTQYF.

In its sample, this clonotype is medium-sized. This rearrangement joins TRBV7-6 to TRBJ2-7, with TRBD2 as a possible D gene (6 bases). Germline values: CDR1 SGHVS, CDR2 FNYEAQ. The V end was cut by 4 bases, the J end by 0 bases, with 19 bases between. This CDR3 is 17 amino acids long. The CDR3 DNA reads as TGTGCCAGCAGCTCCCCTAGTCGGGGGACGCTCTCCTACGAGCAGTACTTC. Its translation is CASSSPSRGTLSYEQYF.

By its share, this clonotype is medium-sized (0.01 to 0.1%). J is TRBJ2-2 and V is TRBV3-1; 8 positions agree with TRBD2. CDR3 size: 15 residues. V trimming: 7 bases; J trimming: 2 bases; junction bases outside the gene matches: 6. CDR1 and CDR2 from the germline V gene are LGHDT and YNNKEL (reference sequence). In nucleotides, the CDR3 is TGTGCCAGCACGGGAGGGCCCCTAAACACCGGGGAGCTGTTTTTT. This codes for CASTGGPLNTGELFF.

In its sample, this clonotype was seen many times. J is TRBJ1-2 and V is TRBV2; D is uncertain. Germline V gives CDR1 SNHLY, CDR2 FYNNEI. This CDR3 comprises 15 residues. Trimming left V 2 bases short and J 0 bases short, with 10 bases between. CDR3: CASSETVGSNYGYTF. Written as DNA, the CDR3 is TGTGCCAGCAGTGAAACGGTCGGTTCTAACTATGGCTACACCTTC.

Concerning this clonotype itself: One base away lies a much larger clone, so this may be a sequencing read error. Given the absence of the conserved phenylalanine or tryptophan at the CDR3 end, a read error is likely. The chain has TRBV4-3 and TRBJ1-1, with unresolved D. V was shortened by 0 bases and J by 5 bases, with 7 bases between the two germline ends. The CDR3 runs to 13 residues. CDR1 is LGHNA and CDR2 is YSLEER in the germline V gene. The CDR3 bases are TGCGCCAGCAGCCAAGATGGGAGGACTGAAGCTTTCTCT. Protein sequence: CASSQDGRTEAFS.

By sample share, this clonotype is medium-sized. J is TRBJ2-3 and V is TRBV19; 8 bases are a match to TRBD1. The CDR3 is 14 residues long. Germline V CDR1 and CDR2: LNHDA, SQIVND (reference sequence). Germline trimming cut 8 bases from V and 3 bases from J; bases unmatched to any gene: 7. The DNA of the CDR3 is TGTGCCAGTGCCAGGGGGCCAGAGACAGATACGCAGTATTTT. The encoded protein is CASARGPETDTQYF.

In its sample, this clonotype is medium-sized. V and J are TRBV11-2 and TRBJ2-5; D is ambiguous. Germline CDR1 SGHAT, CDR2 FQNNGV. The germline V and J ends were trimmed by 3 bases and 5 bases, with 4 bases remaining between them. CDR3 length: 11 residues. The DNA for the CDR3 is TGTGCCAGCAGCTTCGTGGAGACCCAGTACTTC. It yields the protein CASSFVETQYF.

This clonotype is medium-sized within its sample. The chain joins TRBV10-1 to TRBJ2-3, with 7 bases lining up with TRBD2. Looked up from germline, CDR1 is WNHNN and CDR2 is SYGVQD (reference sequence). V lost 2 bases and J lost 4; bases outside the gene matches: 6. The CDR3 sequence is 15 residues long. The CDR3 DNA reads as TGCGCCAGCAGTGAGCAGGCGGGAGATCCAGATACGCAGTATTTT. Translation: CASSEQAGDPDTQYF.

This clonotype was seen at least ten times. The chain links TRBV12-3 or TRBV12-4 to TRBJ1-4; 7 bases fit TRBD1. The CDR3 has 14 residues. V trimming: 6 bases; J trimming: 8 bases; junction bases outside the gene matches: 9. The CDR3 coding sequence is TGTGCCAGCAGCCTGACAGGGCCCGTGGAAAAACTGTTTTTT. Its protein product is CASSLTGPVEKLFF.

By proportion, this clonotype is medium-sized. This chain links TRBV29-1 with TRBJ2-2, with TRBD2 identical over 8 bases. Per the germline V gene, CDR1 is SQVTM and CDR2 is ANQGSEA. Losses at the gene ends were 3 bases for V and 1 base for J; bases not matched to a gene: 4. CDR3 size: 15 residues. The CDR3: CSVESGRLNTGELFF. DNA of the CDR3: TGCAGCGTTGAGAGCGGGAGACTGAACACCGGGGAGCTGTTTTTT.

This clonotype rates as medium-sized. V gene TRBV30 combines with J gene TRBJ2-7; unclear D gene. This CDR3 spans 12 amino acids. The ends were cut back, 1 base at V and 3 bases at J, with 7 bases in the middle. Germline-derived CDR1 and CDR2 are GTSNPN and SVGIG (reference sequence). DNA for the CDR3: TGTGCCTGGAGTGGCCCGGTCTACGAGCAGTACTTC. Protein product: CAWSGPVYEQYF.

The J gene is TRBJ2-2, the V gene TRBV27; no firm D call. This CDR3 spans 13 amino acids. Germline loops: CDR1 MNHEY, CDR2 SMNVEV (reference sequence). Trimming cost V 5 bases and J 4 bases, with 8 bases left between them. The CDR3 is CASSVISTGELFF. The CDR3 DNA is TGTGCCAGCAGTGTAATTAGCACCGGGGAGCTGTTTTTT.

By sample share, this clonotype is medium-sized. The chain employs TRBV3-2 and TRBJ2-4. TRBV3-2 is annotated as a pseudogene. This CDR3 is 14 amino acids long. CDR3 region: CASSPGQPKNIQYF. The CDR3 DNA reads TGTGCCAGCAGCCCTGGACAGCCGAAAAACATTCAGTACTTC.

This clonotype was counted between two and nine times. A read error may be the cause here, since a much bigger clone is one base away. This sequence joins TRBV5-4 and TRBJ2-3; D is unresolved. CDR1 is SGHNT and CDR2 is YYREEE in the germline V gene (reference sequence). V lost 0 bases and J 0 bases, leaving 14 bases between the germline ends. This CDR3 contains 17 residues. CDR3 nucleotides: TGTGCCAGCAGCTTGGCCGGGCCCCCCCCTAGCACAGATACGCAGTATTTT. It translates to CASSLAGPPPSTDTQYF.

Remarks on this clonotype: Since a much larger clone is just one base distant, this may be a read error. V and J are TRBV6-5 and TRBJ2-1; D gene ambiguous. This CDR3 has 13 residues. The germline CDR1 and CDR2 sequences are MNHEY and SVGAGI. The CDR3: CTSSAYIDNEQFF. As DNA, the CDR3 is TGTACCAGCAGTGCCTACATTGACAATGAGCAGTTCTTC.

A note on this clonotype: A read error may explain this, as a much larger clone is one base away. This chain connects TRBV27 to TRBJ2-7; the D is unclear. Germline CDR1 is MNHEY and CDR2 is SMNVEV (reference sequence). The CDR3 has 13 residues. CDR3 protein: CAGSSYPSYEQYF. The CDR3 DNA follows: TGTGCCGGCAGTTCGTACCCCTCCTACGAGCAGTACTTC.

The V gene is TRBV6-4, the J gene TRBJ2-3; 7 bases map to TRBD1. Germline values: CDR1 MRHNA, CDR2 SNTAGT. The CDR3 length is 14 residues. The J segment lost 3 bases and the V segment lost 6 bases, leaving 6 bases of the junction unmatched. For the CDR3, the DNA is TGTGCCAGCAGGGGGGCCAGGGGGACAGATACGCAGTATTTT. It encodes CASRGARGTDTQYF.

This clonotype occurred once. This sequence may be a read error, since a much larger clone differs from it by one base. The chain combines TRBV18 with TRBJ2-1; TRBD2 agrees at 10 bases. There are 13 residues in the CDR3. Per germline, CDR1 KGHSH and CDR2 LQKENI. V trimming: 2 bases; J trimming: 8 bases; junction bases outside the gene matches: 0. Here the CDR3 DNA reads TGTGCCAGCTCACCAAGCGGGAGGGATGAGCAGTTCTTC. Its translation: CASSPSGRDEQFF.

This clonotype was seen a handful of times. The chain carries TRBV5-1 and TRBJ1-5; D unresolved. This CDR3 contains 13 residues. From germline, CDR1 is SGHRS and CDR2 YFSETQ. V lost 0 bases and J lost 5, with 6 bases in between. This CDR3 reads CASSLGGDQPQHF. The CDR3 nucleotides read TGCGCCAGCAGCTTGGGGGGTGATCAGCCCCAGCATTTT.

By share of the sample, this clonotype is medium-sized (0.01 to 0.1%). The chain couples TRBV29-1 to TRBJ2-5; a possible D gene is TRBD1 (5 bases). V was shortened by 5 bases and J by 8 bases, with 18 bases between the two germline ends. The CDR3 extends over 13 amino acids. Germline CDR1 reads SQVTM; CDR2 reads ANQGSEA. The CDR3 bases are TGCAGCGTTCTCAGGGTACAGGACCTAACCCAGTACTTC. Translation gives CSVLRVQDLTQYF.

By share, this clonotype ranks as medium-sized. CDR3 coding DNA: TGTGCCAGCAGCTTAGTGGTCTCTGGGGCCAACGTCCTGACTTTC. As protein: CASSLVVSGANVLTF. The chain couples TRBV7-8 to TRBJ2-6, with no clear D. CDR1 and CDR2 (germline): SGHVS, FQNEAQ. The CDR3 is 15 residues long. V dropped 1 base and J dropped 0 bases, with 4 bases sitting between them.

This clonotype was seen repeatedly, ten times or more. The chain joins TRBV20-1 to TRBJ1-6, with D perhaps matching TRBD1 (6 bases). The CDR3 is 14 residues long. Per the germline V gene, CDR1 is DFQATT and CDR2 is SNEGSKA (reference sequence). Trimming left V 4 bases short and J 7 bases short, with 14 bases between. Here the CDR3 DNA reads TGCAGTGCTACGGACAGCCACTTCAATTCACCCCTCCACTTT. Protein product: CSATDSHFNSPLHF.